This is a list of T cell receptor beta chains from one sample in a study of cytomegalovirus exposure and HLA in healthy donors. Clones were sequenced by immunoSEQ multiplex PCR, and TCRdb holds only the in-frame ones, with some missing. In the table there are 55,000 to 85,000 clones, around 72% of which are singletons. The sample was PBMCs. The receptors were gathered from a woman aged 40 to 50 in good health and CMV-seropositive. CDR3s include the opening cysteine and the closing phenylalanine or tryptophan. Fields, in order: clone size, D gene, V gene, J gene, CDR3 protein, CDR3 DNA. A D gene is named only where the DNA matches it firmly. The listing skips clone size in some rows; elsewhere it reads once, few, many or a size class.

>-|-|TRBV10-1|TRBJ2-2
CASSESTDWTGELFF
TGCGCCAGCAGTGAGTCAACGGACTGGACCGGGGAGCTGTTTTTT
>-|TRBD1|TRBV2|TRBJ1-2
CARTGTGVIYGYTF
TGTGCCAGAACCGGGACAGGGGTTATCTATGGCTACACCTTC
>-|TRBD1|TRBV10-1|TRBJ2-4
CARKQGTQNIQYF
TGCGCCAGAAAACAGGGGACCCAAAACATTCAGTACTTC
>-|TRBD1|TRBV10-1|TRBJ1-2
CASRKRGQGPFYGYTF
TGCGCCAGCAGAAAACGGGGACAGGGGCCCTTCTATGGCTACACCTTC
>-|TRBD1|TRBV2|TRBJ1-6
CARGTGQRNSPLHF
TGTGCCAGAGGGACAGGGCAAAGAAATTCACCCCTCCACTTT
>-|TRBD1|TRBV27|TRBJ1-1
CASSLLTGRNAEAFF
TGTGCCAGCAGTTTATTGACAGGGAGAAACGCTGAAGCTTTCTTT
>-|TRBD1|TRBV7-9|TRBJ2-7
CASSLATGGAKEQYF
TGTGCCAGCAGCTTAGCTACAGGGGGCGCGAAAGAGCAGTACTTC
>-|-|TRBV19|TRBJ2-3
CASSISTGLPTDTQYF
TGTGCCAGTAGTATATCTACAGGGCTACCCACAGATACGCAGTATTTT
>few|-|TRBV5-1|TRBJ2-7
CASSLLGPTYEQYF
TGCGCCAGCAGCTTGCTGGGGCCAACTTACGAGCAGTACTTC
>-|-|TRBV6-1|TRBJ2-6
CASSEGAMPNVLTF
TGTGCCAGCAGTGAAGGAGCTATGCCCAACGTCCTGACTTTC
>-|-|TRBV15|TRBJ1-1
CATSRDSGGGTEAFF
TGTGCCACCAGCAGAGATAGCGGGGGGGGCACTGAAGCTTTCTTT
>-|TRBD1|TRBV27|TRBJ1-2
CATSQGGGNYGYTF
TGTGCCACCTCACAGGGGGGTGGTAACTATGGCTACACCTTC
>-|-|TRBV9|TRBJ2-3
CASSVVRGDTDTQYF
TGTGCCAGCAGCGTAGTTAGGGGCGACACAGATACGCAGTATTTT
>-|-|TRBV7-7|TRBJ2-5
CASSLDGVGWETQYF
TGTGCCAGCAGCTTAGACGGGGTAGGGTGGGAGACCCAGTACTTC
>-|TRBD1|TRBV4-1|TRBJ2-5
CASSLRTGERETQYF
TGCGCCAGCAGCCTAAGGACAGGGGAAAGAGAGACCCAGTACTTC
>-|TRBD2|TRBV19|TRBJ2-1
CASRTGGPSYNEQFF
TGTGCCAGTAGGACGGGGGGGCCTTCCTACAATGAGCAGTTCTTC
>-|-|TRBV6-1|TRBJ1-1
CASSDPGLMNTEAFF
TGTGCCAGCAGTGACCCAGGCCTGATGAACACTGAAGCTTTCTTT
>-|-|TRBV11-2|TRBJ1-6
CASSLTRDNSPLHF
TGTGCCAGCAGCTTAACACGGGATAATTCACCCCTCCACTTT
>-|-|TRBV5-1|TRBJ1-4
CASSLIGQWSEKLFF
TGCGCCAGCAGCTTGATCGGACAGTGGTCTGAAAAACTGTTTTTT
>-|-|TRBV30|TRBJ2-5
CAWSGAGETQYF
TGTGCCTGGAGTGGGGCGGGGGAGACCCAGTACTTC
>-|-|TRBV7-2|TRBJ1-4
CASSGTGEKLFF
TGTGCCAGCAGCGGGACTGGAGAAAAACTGTTTTTT
>-|-|TRBV27|TRBJ2-5
CASSLIDSEETQYF
TGTGCCAGCAGTTTAATAGACAGCGAAGAGACCCAGTACTTC
>-|-|TRBV4-1|TRBJ2-2
CASSRGDVSTGELFF
TGCGCCAGCAGCCGGGGGGACGTATCAACCGGGGAGCTGTTTTTT
>-|TRBD1|TRBV9|TRBJ1-6
CASSGDRAENSPLHF
TGTGCCAGCAGCGGAGACAGGGCGGAAAATTCACCCCTCCACTTT
>-|TRBD2|TRBV5-1|TRBJ2-2
CASTVSGGVFTGELFF
TGCGCCAGCACAGTTAGCGGGGGAGTATTCACCGGGGAGCTGTTTTTT
>-|TRBD1|TRBV5-1|TRBJ2-7
CASSTGQGDEQYF
TGCGCCAGCAGCACGGGACAGGGCGACGAGCAGTACTTC
>once|-|TRBV5-1|TRBJ1-4
CASSRGDPNEKLFF
TGCGCCAGCAGCCGGGGGGACCCTAATGAAAAACTGTTTTTT
>-|-|TRBV5-1|TRBJ1-4
CASSFLGQNEKLFF
TGCGCCAGCAGTTTTCTCGGACAAAATGAAAAACTGTTTTTT
>-|TRBD1|TRBV27|TRBJ1-1
CASYRGWGTEAFF
TGTGCCAGCTACAGGGGCTGGGGCACTGAAGCTTTCTTT
>-|TRBD1|TRBV5-1|TRBJ2-7
CASSLGWDRGEQYF
TGCGCCAGCAGCCTTGGGTGGGACAGGGGCGAGCAGTACTTC
>-|TRBD1|TRBV6-5|TRBJ1-6
CASRDRAYSPLHF
TGTGCCAGCAGGGACAGGGCTTATTCACCCCTCCACTTT
>-|-|TRBV10-1|TRBJ1-1
CASSDSGTPMNTEAFF
TGCGCCAGCAGTGATTCCGGGACACCTATGAACACTGAAGCTTTCTTT
>-|-|TRBV4-2|TRBJ1-2
CASSKNRDNYGYTF
TGTGCCAGCAGCAAAAACAGGGATAACTATGGCTACACCTTC
>-|TRBD1|TRBV7-3|TRBJ1-2
CASSLGRAGGYGYTF
TGTGCCAGCAGCTTGGGTAGAGCAGGGGGTTATGGCTACACCTTC
>-|-|TRBV6-6|TRBJ2-7
CASSYRTYEQYF
TGTGCCAGCAGTTATCGTACCTACGAGCAGTACTTC
>few|TRBD1|TRBV19|TRBJ2-6
CASRGQGALGANVLTF
TGTGCCAGTAGAGGACAGGGGGCGCTTGGGGCCAACGTCCTGACTTTC
>medium-sized|-|TRBV6-1|TRBJ1-5
CACGEGSYNQPQHF
TGTGCCTGCGGGGAGGGATCATATAATCAGCCCCAGCATTTT
>-|-|TRBV9|TRBJ1-1
CASSVEGVGGSRGMNTEAFF
TGTGCCAGCAGCGTAGAGGGGGTCGGGGGGAGTCGAGGCATGAACACTGAAGCTTTCTTT
>-|TRBD1|TRBV18|TRBJ1-3
CASSPGTEASGNTIYF
TGTGCCAGCTCCCCCGGGACAGAGGCCTCTGGAAACACCATATATTTT
>-|-|TRBV5-6|TRBJ2-7
CASSFAGNYEQYF
TGTGCCAGCAGCTTTGCGGGGAACTACGAGCAGTACTTC
>-|-|TRBV7-9|TRBJ2-1
CASSFTGLYNEQFF
TGTGCCAGCAGCTTCACAGGATTATACAATGAGCAGTTCTTC
>-|-|TRBV9|TRBJ1-3
CASSSASGGSGNTIYF
TGTGCCAGCAGCTCCGCCTCCGGGGGCTCTGGAAACACCATATATTTT
>once|TRBD1|TRBV7-2|TRBJ1-1
CASSLPWGQGETEAFF
TGTGCCAGCAGCTTACCTTGGGGACAGGGAGAAACTGAAGCTTTCTTT
>-|-|TRBV25-1|TRBJ2-3
CATSDGRGGADTQYF
TGTGCCACCTCAGATGGTAGGGGCGGGGCAGATACGCAGTATTTT
>-|TRBD1|TRBV2|TRBJ2-2
CAGSGTGEAGELFF
TGTGCCGGATCCGGGACAGGGGAGGCCGGGGAGCTGTTTTTT
>-|-|TRBV7-2|TRBJ1-2
CASSLSVGSYGYTF
TGTGCCAGCAGCTTATCGGTAGGGAGCTATGGCTACACCTTC